The 30 T cell receptor beta chains below all came from one sample that was sequenced in a study of regulatory T cells in long-lasting Graves disease. Building the TCR beta libraries relied on iRepertoire HTBI primers, and CDR3 regions underwent Arm-PCR. TCRdb analysed the multiplex PCR reads with MiXCR anew, one entry per CDR3 protein. This sample carries 200,000 to 250,000 distinct CDR3 sequences, around 21% of them seen once, and the ten largest clones take around 13%. Described time point: newly diagnosed GD, antithyroid drugs for less than 3 months. Extracted RNA from PBMCs served as the source of the TCR library. Sample: peripheral blood mononuclear cells (PBMCs), taken at new diagnosis, from a patient treated with antithyroid drugs. The receptors originated from a female donor with Graves disease.

In this sample, this clonotype turned up many times. The V call is TRBV20-1, the J call TRBJ2-7; D possibly corresponds to TRBD2 (5 bases). In germline, CDR1 is DFQATT, CDR2 SNEGSKA (reference sequence). The V and J ends lost 0 bases and 5 bases respectively, with 11 bases between them. There are 13 residues in the CDR3. CDR3 residues: CSARDPGIDEQYF. The CDR3 DNA reads TGCAGTGCTAGAGATCCCGGGATTGACGAGCAGTACTTC.

This clonotype was seen at least ten times. The chain has TRBV5-4 and TRBJ2-1, with 10 positions matching TRBD2. The V gene end was trimmed by 4 bases and the J gene end by 7 bases; junction bases not matched to a gene: 11. Germline V lookup: CDR1 SGHNT, CDR2 YYREEE (reference sequence). CDR3 size: 16 residues. The CDR3 reads CASSRPAGGLGNEQFF. The CDR3 DNA sequence: TGTGCCAGCAGCAGGCCAGCGGGAGGGCTCGGAAATGAGCAGTTCTTC.

The table lists this clonotype with many counts. The chain employs TRBV7-2 and TRBJ2-1; 9 positions agree with TRBD2. Unmatched junction bases numbered 5, after V lost 3 bases and J lost 5 bases. Per the germline V gene, CDR1 is SGHTA and CDR2 is FQGNSA. This CDR3 has 15 amino acids. Here the CDR3 DNA reads TGTGCCAGCAGCTTCGGGACTAGCCCTCACAATGAGCAGTTCTTC. It translates to CASSFGTSPHNEQFF.

This clonotype was seen many times. The V and J genes are TRBV30 and TRBJ2-5; a weak D match, TRBD2 (5 bases). The ends were cut back, 3 bases at V and 5 bases at J, with 7 bases in the middle. Germline lookup yields CDR1 GTSNPN and CDR2 SVGIG (reference sequence). The CDR3 contains 11 residues. The CDR3 is CAWSVAETQYF. The CDR3 DNA reads TGTGCCTGGAGCGTAGCGGAGACCCAGTACTTC.

This clonotype was counted many times. This chain links TRBV11-2 with TRBJ1-2; D uncertain. The CDR3 spans 15 residues. From germline, CDR1 is SGHAT and CDR2 FQNNGV. V shed 0 bases and J shed 8 bases, with 16 bases lying between them. The DNA of the CDR3 is TGTGCCAGCAGCTTAGACCCACAGACAAAAGGCGGCTACACCTTC. Amino acid sequence: CASSLDPQTKGGYTF.

This clonotype was counted ten times or more. V is TRBV20-1 and J is TRBJ1-5; 8 bases are shared with TRBD1. V lost 3 bases, J lost 0 bases, and 7 bases stayed unmatched. Per the germline V gene, CDR1 is DFQATT and CDR2 is SNEGSKA (reference sequence). There are 16 residues in the CDR3. CDR3 coding DNA: TGCAGTGCTAGGGGGGCAGGGGGCTCTAGCAATCAGCCCCAGCATTTT. Protein product: CSARGAGGSSNQPQHF.

In nucleotides, the CDR3 is TGCGCCAGCAGCCAAGTGGCTAACTATGGCTACACCTTC. Amino acid sequence: CASSQVANYGYTF. V is TRBV4-1 and J is TRBJ1-2; D remains ambiguous. This CDR3 contains 13 residues. Germline assignment: CDR1 MGHRA and CDR2 YSYEKL. V gave up 1 base and J gave up 0 bases, with 3 bases separating them.

This clonotype was observed many times. The chain links TRBV27 to TRBJ2-3, with a tentative D call TRBD2 (6 bases). Per the germline V gene, CDR1 is MNHEY and CDR2 is SMNVEV (reference sequence). The CDR3 is 15 amino acids. V shed 8 bases and J shed 0 bases, with 15 bases lying between them. The CDR3 spells CASGLTTQSTDTQYF. For the CDR3, the DNA is TGTGCCAGCGGACTAACTACACAAAGCACAGATACGCAGTATTTT.

This clonotype has at least ten counts. The chain is built from TRBV6-1 and TRBJ2-1; 7 bases fit TRBD2. Germline values: CDR1 MNHNS, CDR2 SASEGT. The V and J ends lost 7 bases and 4 bases, in that order; junction bases with no gene match: 7. The CDR3 has 14 residues. The DNA of the CDR3 is TGTGCCAGCACCTGGGCGGGGGAATACAATGAGCAGTTCTTC. This translates into CASTWAGEYNEQFF.

There are many counts of this clonotype. The rearrangement links TRBV20-1 to TRBJ2-1; possible D gene TRBD2, 5 bases. CDR1 is DFQATT and CDR2 is SNEGSKA in the germline V gene (reference sequence). This CDR3 comprises 15 residues. V was cut by 6 bases and J by 4 bases, with 19 bases left in between. CDR3 DNA: TGCAGTGCAGGTCCGGCGTCTAGCCCATACAATGAGCAGTTCTTC. Translating gives CSAGPASSPYNEQFF.

This chain uses TRBV20-1 with TRBJ2-7; TRBD1 might be the D (5 bases). Trimming left V 7 bases short and J 0 bases short, with 10 bases between. The CDR3 has 12 amino acids. Germline lookup yields CDR1 DFQATT and CDR2 SNEGSKA (reference sequence). CDR3 in amino acids: CSVGRDSYEQYF. DNA of the CDR3: TGCAGTGTGGGCAGGGACTCCTACGAGCAGTACTTC.

This clonotype was detected ten times or more. The genes are TRBV7-2 and TRBJ2-5; D gene unclear. V lost 5 bases to trimming and J lost 1 base, with 11 bases between them. This CDR3 contains 14 residues. Germline V gene sequence: CDR1 SGHTA, CDR2 FQGNSA. This CDR3 is CASSPNPGQETQYF. For the CDR3, the DNA is TGTGCCAGCAGCCCCAATCCAGGCCAAGAGACCCAGTACTTC. Using reference TRBV7-2 and TRBJ2-5 for the parts outside the CDR3, the full variable domain is GAGVSQSPSNKVTEKGKDVELRCDPISGHTALYWYRQSLGQGLEFLIYFQGNSAPDKSGLPSDRFSAERTGGSVSTLTIQRTQQEDSAVYLCASSPNPGQETQYFGPGTRLLVL.

V usage is TRBV28 and J usage is TRBJ1-1; no clear D. V lost 0 bases, J lost 5 bases, and 10 bases lay in between. Germline V gene sequence: CDR1 MDHEN, CDR2 SYDVKM. This CDR3 has 14 residues. CDR3 coding DNA: TGTGCCAGCAGTTTATGGGAGGTGGGGACTGAAGCTTTCTTT. It codes for CASSLWEVGTEAFF.

This clonotype was recorded many times. V gene TRBV20-1 combines with J gene TRBJ2-3, with D possibly called TRBD1 or TRBD2 (5 bases each). Germline V lookup: CDR1 DFQATT, CDR2 SNEGSKA (reference sequence). The CDR3 is 13 residues long. The CDR3 here is CSVEAGTPDTQYF. DNA of the CDR3: TGCAGCGTTGAAGCCGGGACCCCAGATACGCAGTATTTT.

The genes are TRBV6-9 and TRBJ1-6; no clear D. The CDR3 loop spans 15 amino acids. Trimming took off 3 bases at V and 0 bases at J, with 6 bases between the two ends. Per germline, CDR1 MNHGY and CDR2 SVAAGI. The CDR3 region is CASSYENSYNSPLHF. The CDR3, as DNA: TGTGCCAGCAGTTACGAAAACTCCTATAATTCACCCCTCCACTTT.

This clonotype was picked up many times. The chain uses TRBV20-1 and TRBJ2-7, with a possible D match to TRBD2 (5 bases). The V and J ends lost 5 bases and 2 bases respectively, with 10 bases between them. The CDR3 sequence is 12 residues long. Per germline, CDR1 DFQATT and CDR2 SNEGSKA (reference sequence). CDR3 DNA: TGCAGTGCTCCCCCGGGGACCTACGAGCAGTACTTC. Its protein product is CSAPPGTYEQYF.

CDR3 residues: CSAIAGGFSYEQYF. CDR3 DNA sequence: TGCAGTGCTATAGCGGGGGGTTTCTCCTACGAGCAGTACTTC. This chain links TRBV20-1 with TRBJ2-7; 10 bases align to TRBD2. Trimming cost V 4 bases and J 0 bases; bases outside gene matches: 3. Germline assignment: CDR1 DFQATT and CDR2 SNEGSKA (reference sequence). There are 14 residues in the CDR3.

This clonotype was picked up many times. The CDR3 DNA follows: TGTGCCACCAGTGATTTGACCGCAGGGATCGAGGGTGAGCAGTTCTTC. It is translated as CATSDLTAGIEGEQFF. The chain has TRBV24-1 and TRBJ2-1; the D gene could be TRBD1 or TRBD2 (5 bases each). The V and J ends lost 0 bases and 9 bases respectively, with 17 bases between them. CDR3 length: 16 amino acids. Germline V gene sequence: CDR1 KGHDR, CDR2 SFDVKD.

This clonotype was counted only a few times. The V and J genes are TRBV5-4 and TRBJ2-7, with TRBD2 as a possible D gene (6 bases). Germline loops: CDR1 SGHNT, CDR2 YYREEE (reference sequence). Trimming pared 2 bases from V and 7 bases from J, leaving 13 bases between. This CDR3 has 13 residues. The CDR3 reads CASSFDVGREQYF. As DNA, the CDR3 is TGTGCCAGCAGCTTCGACGTAGGGAGGGAGCAGTACTTC.

This clonotype was detected many times. CDR3 residues: CATSDSGTANTEAFF. The CDR3 DNA is TGTGCCACCAGTGACTCCGGGACAGCTAACACTGAAGCTTTCTTT. J is TRBJ1-1 and V is TRBV24-1; TRBD1 aligns across 7 bases. This CDR3 is built from 15 residues. V was pared by 4 bases and J by 2 bases, with 6 bases of the junction left unmatched. Germline V gives CDR1 KGHDR, CDR2 SFDVKD.

In its sample, this clonotype was seen many times. This chain connects TRBV12-3 or TRBV12-4 to TRBJ2-3; 8 bases match TRBD2. The CDR3 consists of 16 residues. V gave up 2 bases and J gave up 1 base; unmatched junction bases: 5. Here the CDR3 DNA reads TGTGCCAGCAGTTTAACCCCGGGAGGGCGCACAGATACGCAGTATTTT. This translates into CASSLTPGGRTDTQYF.

This sequence joins TRBV6-1 and TRBJ2-2; possibly TRBD1 for D (6 bases). V lost 6 bases, J lost 4 bases, and 6 bases lay in between. The length of the CDR3 is 12 residues. Germline CDR1 reads MNHNS; CDR2 reads SASEGT. CDR3 sequence reads: CASRQGTGELFF. In DNA, the CDR3 is TGTGCCAGCAGACAGGGCACCGGGGAGCTGTTTTTT.

This clonotype has at least ten counts. The chain links TRBV6-1 to TRBJ2-1; TRBD2 aligns across 15 bases. Germline trimming cut 6 bases from V and 10 bases from J; bases unmatched to any gene: 4. This CDR3 region has 14 residues. Germline V CDR1 and CDR2: MNHNS, SASEGT. In DNA form, the CDR3 reads TGTGCCAGCAGCGGACTAGCGGGGGGGCAGGAGCAGTTCTTC. Protein sequence: CASSGLAGGQEQFF.

This clonotype was seen a handful of times. The junction departs from germline at one end; a sequencing error may be responsible. The gene calls are TRBV10-1 and TRBJ2-1; a possible D gene is TRBD1 (6 bases). Germline CDR1 is WNHNN and CDR2 is SYGVQD (reference sequence). The CDR3 is made up of 11 amino acids. CDR3 region: CASSGGTTTVF. DNA of the CDR3: TGCGCCAGCAGTGGGGGGACAACGACGGTCTTC.

This clonotype appeared a few times. The chain combines TRBV19 with TRBJ2-7; D gene unclear. CDR3 length: 14 residues. V shed 2 bases and J shed 0 bases, with 8 bases lying between them. Germline V CDR1 and CDR2: LNHDA, SQIVND (reference sequence). This chain's CDR3 is CASSISVSSYEQYF. The CDR3 region has the DNA TGTGCCAGTAGTATAAGCGTCAGCTCCTACGAGCAGTACTTC. Using reference TRBV19 and TRBJ2-7 for the parts outside the CDR3, the full variable domain is DGGITQSPKYLFRKEGQNVTLSCEQNLNHDAMYWYRQDPGQGLRLIYYSQIVNDFQKGDIAEGYSVSREKKESFPLTVTSAQKNPTAFYLCASSISVSSYEQYFGPGTRLTVT.

This clonotype was recorded at least ten times. V is TRBV7-2 and J is TRBJ2-1; D may be TRBD1 (5 bases). V was shortened by 5 bases and J by 7 bases, with 21 bases between the two germline ends. The CDR3 is made up of 16 amino acids. Germline V lookup: CDR1 SGHTA, CDR2 FQGNSA. CDR3 bases: TGTGCCAGCAGCCTCCCAGGGATGACTCGGACGAATGAGCAGTTCTTC. Translation: CASSLPGMTRTNEQFF.

This clonotype was counted many times. This chain links TRBV7-2 with TRBJ2-7; D remains ambiguous. The V gene lost 1 base and the J gene lost 2 bases, with 12 bases spanning the gap. This CDR3 is built from 15 residues. Germline CDR1 reads SGHTA; CDR2 reads FQGNSA. CDR3 sequence: CASSLESTSPYEQYF. DNA of the CDR3: TGTGCCAGCAGCTTAGAATCCACTTCTCCCTACGAGCAGTACTTC.

The genes are TRBV7-2 and TRBJ2-3, with TRBD2 matching over 12 bases. Germline V lookup: CDR1 SGHTA, CDR2 FQGNSA. V gave up 5 bases and J gave up 0 bases; unmatched junction bases: 9. The CDR3 spans 18 residues. As DNA, the CDR3 is TGTGCCAGCAGCGACCGGACTAGCGGGGAACTTAGCACAGATACGCAGTATTTT. Its protein product is CASSDRTSGELSTDTQYF.

The rearrangement uses TRBV7-2 and TRBJ2-5; 10 bases match TRBD2. The J call may be incorrect, as the DNA end agrees better with TRBJ2-1. The CDR3 consists of 16 residues. Germline V gene lookup returns CDR1 SGHTA and CDR2 FQGNSA. CDR3 loop: CASSPAGGNSYNEQFF. The CDR3 region has the DNA TGTGCCAGCAGTCCAGCGGGGGGGAATTCCTACAATGAGCAGTTCTTC.

This clonotype was seen a handful of times. The junction departs from the called germline gene at one end, perhaps through a read error. The gene calls are TRBV7-9 and TRBJ2-7; the match to TRBD2 covers 9 bases. Germline CDR1 reads SEHNR; CDR2 reads FQNEAQ (reference sequence). This CDR3 region has 13 residues. CDR3 DNA: TGTGCCTGCAGCTTAGCGGGAGCCTACGAGCAGTACTTC. This gives the protein CACSLAGAYEQYF.